One sample yielded the 18 T cell receptor beta chains listed below, sequenced in a study of T cells expressing NK-cell markers. TCRdb reprocessed the 5' RACE reads; each CDR3 protein has one entry and no DNA is given. This sample's table reports hundreds of thousands of distinct CDR3 sequences. The source material was blood T cells: a sorted CD56 or NKG2C T cell subset, CD4+ or CD8+ T cells, or bulk PBMC T cells (not recorded which). Source of these receptors: a man younger than 35 in good health.

The chain combines TRBV6-2 or TRBV6-3 with TRBJ2-7. This CDR3 is 14 amino acids long. The germline V gene encodes CDR1 MNHEY and CDR2 SVGEGT. CDR3 protein: CASRGWGTTSEQYF.

The CDR3 region is CASSVEGPGEQYF. J is TRBJ2-7 and V is TRBV9; lacking DNA, the TRBD2 call made by TCRdb goes unchecked. The CDR3 is 13 residues long. Per the germline V gene, CDR1 is SGDLS and CDR2 is YYNGEE.

The rearrangement links TRBV13 to TRBJ2-7; TCRdb's D call, TRBD1, is unchecked because there is no DNA. The CDR3 consists of 13 residues. The germline CDR1 and CDR2 sequences are PRHDT and FYEKMQ (reference sequence). CDR3 amino acids: CASSGQGDYEQYF.

V usage is TRBV5-5 and J usage is TRBJ1-1; TCRdb lists TRBD1, though no DNA is available to test this call. The CDR3 length is 13 residues. Germline CDR1 and CDR2: SGHKS and YYEKEE (reference sequence). The CDR3: CASSRGDDTEAFF.

The chain couples TRBV6-6 to TRBJ2-5; checking the TCRdb D call of TRBD1 is not possible without DNA. This CDR3 region has 12 residues. CDR1 MNHNY and CDR2 SVGAGI come from the germline V gene (reference sequence). CDR3 residues: CATSQGSETQYF.

The CDR3 sequence: CASRGQGANSPLHF. The chain carries TRBV6-1 and TRBJ1-6; TCRdb selects TRBD1, and the lack of DNA leaves this call unchecked. The CDR3 contains 14 residues. CDR1 is MNHNS and CDR2 is SASEGT in the germline V gene.

The chain couples TRBV7-2 to TRBJ2-1; TCRdb calls TRBD2, which cannot be checked without DNA. The CDR3 covers 16 residues. Germline values: CDR1 SGHTA, CDR2 FQGNSA. The CDR3 here is CASSLAHGRADNEQFF.

V usage is TRBV29-1 and J usage is TRBJ1-2; TCRdb picks TRBD1, but there is no DNA to check that call. Germline lookup yields CDR1 SQVTM and CDR2 ANQGSEA. This CDR3 has 14 amino acids. CDR3 in amino acids: CSVSPGTDNYGYTF.

This chain links TRBV27 with TRBJ2-1; as DNA is missing, the TRBD1 call by TCRdb cannot be tested. The CDR3 has 13 residues. Germline CDR1 reads MNHEY; CDR2 reads SMNVEV (reference sequence). Here the CDR3 reads CASRPPRGDEQFF.

The chain is built from TRBV27 and TRBJ2-7; there is no DNA to check the TCRdb D call of TRBD1. CDR1 MNHEY and CDR2 SMNVEV come from the germline V gene (reference sequence). The CDR3 consists of 16 residues. CDR3 loop: CASRLGWGGSPYEQYF.

The J gene is TRBJ2-2, the V gene TRBV29-1. This CDR3 region has 13 residues. The germline gives CDR1 SQVTM, CDR2 ANQGSEA. CDR3 residues: CSVVSRDTGELFF.

The chain has TRBV29-1 and TRBJ2-7. The V gene's germline CDR1 is SQVTM and CDR2 ANQGSEA. The CDR3 is 13 amino acids. This CDR3 is CSARTPNSYEQYF.

The genes are TRBV6-4 and TRBJ2-1; TCRdb outputs TRBD1, but without DNA this stays unchecked. There are 14 residues in the CDR3. CDR1 and CDR2 from the germline V gene are MRHNA and SNTAGT. The CDR3 sequence: CASSELQGGNEQFF.

The chain recombines TRBV20-1 with TRBJ2-1; the TRBD1 assignment by TCRdb is unverifiable without DNA. This CDR3 is 16 amino acids long. The germline gives CDR1 DFQATT, CDR2 SNEGSKA (reference sequence). CDR3 amino acids: CSANRGRMSSYNEQFF.

J is TRBJ2-3 and V is TRBV14. The germline V gene encodes CDR1 SGHDN and CDR2 FVKESK. There are 14 residues in the CDR3. This CDR3 reads CASSRNSGTDTQYF.

J is TRBJ2-7 and V is TRBV5-6; the TCRdb D gene call, TRBD2, has no DNA to confirm it. Germline assignment: CDR1 SGHDT and CDR2 YYEEEE. CDR3 length equals 18 residues. CDR3 sequence reads: CASSPSSLWTVSSYEQYF.

The rearrangement joins TRBV7-7 to TRBJ2-5; TCRdb selects TRBD1, and the lack of DNA leaves this call unchecked. The CDR3 spans 13 residues. Germline V gene sequence: CDR1 SSHAT, CDR2 FNYEAQ (reference sequence). CDR3 in amino acids: CASPGTGQETQYF.

This rearrangement joins TRBV11-3 to TRBJ2-3; TCRdb's assignment of TRBD2 cannot be checked, as there is no DNA. CDR3 length: 17 residues. Per germline, CDR1 SGHNT and CDR2 YENEEA. CDR3 region: CASSSRAMGEAADTQYF.